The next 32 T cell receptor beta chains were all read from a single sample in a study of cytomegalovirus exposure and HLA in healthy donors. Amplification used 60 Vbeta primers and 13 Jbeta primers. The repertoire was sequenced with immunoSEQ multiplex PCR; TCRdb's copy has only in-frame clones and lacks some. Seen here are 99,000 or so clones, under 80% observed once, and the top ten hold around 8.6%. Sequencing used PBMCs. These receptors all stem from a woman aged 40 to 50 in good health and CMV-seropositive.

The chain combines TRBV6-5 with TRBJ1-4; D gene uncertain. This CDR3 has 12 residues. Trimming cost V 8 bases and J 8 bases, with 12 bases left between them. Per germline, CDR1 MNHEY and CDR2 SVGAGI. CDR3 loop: CASSPGEEKLFF. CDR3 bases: TGTGCCAGCTCCCCCGGAGAGGAAAAACTGTTTTTT.

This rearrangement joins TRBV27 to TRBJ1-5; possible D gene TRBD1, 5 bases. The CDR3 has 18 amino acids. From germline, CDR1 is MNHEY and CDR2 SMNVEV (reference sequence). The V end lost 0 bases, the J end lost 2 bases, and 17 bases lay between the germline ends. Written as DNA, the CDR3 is TGTGCCAGCAGTTTATCGGTCGGGGGGGTAGTGGGCAATCAGCCCCAGCATTTT. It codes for CASSLSVGGVVGNQPQHF.

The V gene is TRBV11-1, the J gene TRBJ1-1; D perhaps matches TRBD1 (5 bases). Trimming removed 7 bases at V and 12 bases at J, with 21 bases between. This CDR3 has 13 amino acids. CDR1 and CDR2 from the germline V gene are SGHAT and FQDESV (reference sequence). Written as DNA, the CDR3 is TGTGCCAGCACCCTGGACAAAGGGAATCGTCCTTTCTTT. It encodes CASTLDKGNRPFF.

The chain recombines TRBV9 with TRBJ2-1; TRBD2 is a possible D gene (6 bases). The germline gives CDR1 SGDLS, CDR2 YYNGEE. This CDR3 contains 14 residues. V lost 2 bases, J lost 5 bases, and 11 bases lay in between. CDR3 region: CASSVGGINNEQFF. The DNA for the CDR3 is TGTGCCAGCAGCGTTGGGGGGATTAACAATGAGCAGTTCTTC.

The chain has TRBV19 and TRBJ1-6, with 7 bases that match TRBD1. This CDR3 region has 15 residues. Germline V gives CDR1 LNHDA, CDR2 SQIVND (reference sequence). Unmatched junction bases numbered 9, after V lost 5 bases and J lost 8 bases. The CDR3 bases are TGTGCCAGTAGTTCCTCGACAGGGAGAGATTCACCCCTCCACTTT. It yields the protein CASSSSTGRDSPLHF. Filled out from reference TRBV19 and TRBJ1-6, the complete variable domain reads DGGITQSPKYLFRKEGQNVTLSCEQNLNHDAMYWYRQDPGQGLRLIYYSQIVNDFQKGDIAEGYSVSREKKESFPLTVTSAQKNPTAFYLCASSSSTGRDSPLHFGNGTRLTVT.

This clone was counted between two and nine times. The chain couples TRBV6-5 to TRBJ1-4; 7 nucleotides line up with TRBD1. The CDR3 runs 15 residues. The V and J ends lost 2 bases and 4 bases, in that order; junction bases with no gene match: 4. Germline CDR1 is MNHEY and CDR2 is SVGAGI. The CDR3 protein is CASSYKTGSNEKLFF. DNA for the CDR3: TGTGCCAGCAGTTACAAGACAGGGAGTAATGAAAAACTGTTTTTT.

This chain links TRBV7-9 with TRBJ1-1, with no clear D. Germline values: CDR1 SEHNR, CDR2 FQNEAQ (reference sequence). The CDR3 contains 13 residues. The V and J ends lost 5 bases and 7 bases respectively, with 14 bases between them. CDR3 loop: CASSPLGVIEAFF. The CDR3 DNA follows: TGTGCCAGCAGCCCCCTTGGAGTCATTGAAGCTTTCTTT.

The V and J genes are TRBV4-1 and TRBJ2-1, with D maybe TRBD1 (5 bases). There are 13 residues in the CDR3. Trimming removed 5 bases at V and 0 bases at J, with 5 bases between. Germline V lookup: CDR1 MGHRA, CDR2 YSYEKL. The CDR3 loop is CASSRGSYNEQFF. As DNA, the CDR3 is TGCGCCAGCAGCAGGGGCTCCTACAATGAGCAGTTCTTC.

In DNA, the CDR3 is TGCGCCAGCAGCTTGGTCCCGACAGGGCCCCTTTCCTACGAGCAGTACTTC. This gives the protein CASSLVPTGPLSYEQYF. The chain recombines TRBV5-1 with TRBJ2-7, with 7 bases matching TRBD1. The CDR3 consists of 17 residues. The germline gives CDR1 SGHRS, CDR2 YFSETQ. The V and J ends lost 0 bases and 1 base, in that order; junction bases with no gene match: 10.

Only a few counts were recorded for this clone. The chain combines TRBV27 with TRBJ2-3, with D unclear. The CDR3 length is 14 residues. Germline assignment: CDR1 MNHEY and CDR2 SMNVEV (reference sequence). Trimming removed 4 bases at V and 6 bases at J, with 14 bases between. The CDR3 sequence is CASSSSTVWDTQYF. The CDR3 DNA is TGTGCCAGCAGTTCCTCAACAGTGTGGGATACGCAGTATTTT.

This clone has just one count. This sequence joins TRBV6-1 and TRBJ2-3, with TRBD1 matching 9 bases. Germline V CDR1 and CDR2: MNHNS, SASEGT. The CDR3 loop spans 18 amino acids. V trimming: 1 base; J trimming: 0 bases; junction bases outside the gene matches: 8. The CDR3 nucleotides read TGTGCCAGCAGTGAAGTGGGACAGGGAGGAGGAAGCACAGATACGCAGTATTTT. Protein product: CASSEVGQGGGSTDTQYF.

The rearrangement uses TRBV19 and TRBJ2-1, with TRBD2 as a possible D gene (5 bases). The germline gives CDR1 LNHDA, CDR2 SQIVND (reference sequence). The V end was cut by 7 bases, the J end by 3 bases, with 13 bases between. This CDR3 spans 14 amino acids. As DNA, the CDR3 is TGTGCCAGTACCGAGACGAGGGTCTACAATGAGCAGTTCTTC. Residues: CASTETRVYNEQFF. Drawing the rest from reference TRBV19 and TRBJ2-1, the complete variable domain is DGGITQSPKYLFRKEGQNVTLSCEQNLNHDAMYWYRQDPGQGLRLIYYSQIVNDFQKGDIAEGYSVSREKKESFPLTVTSAQKNPTAFYLCASTETRVYNEQFFGPGTRLTVL.

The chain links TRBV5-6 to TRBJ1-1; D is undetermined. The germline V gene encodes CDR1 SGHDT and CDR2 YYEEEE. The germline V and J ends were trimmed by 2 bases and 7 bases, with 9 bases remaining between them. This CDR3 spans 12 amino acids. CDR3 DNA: TGTGCCAGCAGCTTCACCAGCGGTGAAGCTTTCTTT. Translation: CASSFTSGEAFF.

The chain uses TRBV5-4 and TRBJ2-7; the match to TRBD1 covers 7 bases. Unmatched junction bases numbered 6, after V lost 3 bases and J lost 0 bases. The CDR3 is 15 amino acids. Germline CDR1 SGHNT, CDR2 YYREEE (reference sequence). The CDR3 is CASSSYRGSSYEQYF. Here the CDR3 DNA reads TGTGCCAGCAGCTCGTACAGGGGAAGCTCCTACGAGCAGTACTTC.

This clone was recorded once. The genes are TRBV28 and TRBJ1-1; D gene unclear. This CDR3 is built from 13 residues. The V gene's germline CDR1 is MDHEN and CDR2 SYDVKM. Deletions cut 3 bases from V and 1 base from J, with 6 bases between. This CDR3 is CASSFRENTEAFF. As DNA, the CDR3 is TGTGCCAGCAGTTTCCGGGAGAACACTGAAGCTTTCTTT.

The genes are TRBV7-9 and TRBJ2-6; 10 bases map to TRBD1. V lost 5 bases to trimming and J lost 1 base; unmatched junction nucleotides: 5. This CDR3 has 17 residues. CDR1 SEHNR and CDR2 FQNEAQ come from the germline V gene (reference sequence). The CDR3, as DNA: TGTGCCAGCAGCCAACGACAGGGGGCGTCTGGGGCCAACGTCCTGACTTTC. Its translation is CASSQRQGASGANVLTF.

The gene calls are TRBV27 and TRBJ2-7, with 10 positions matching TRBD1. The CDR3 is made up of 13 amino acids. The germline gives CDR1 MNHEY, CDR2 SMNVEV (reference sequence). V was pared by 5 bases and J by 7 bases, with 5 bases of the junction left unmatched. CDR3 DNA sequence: TGTGCCAGCAGTCCCAGGACAGGGGGGGAGCAGTACTTC. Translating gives CASSPRTGGEQYF.

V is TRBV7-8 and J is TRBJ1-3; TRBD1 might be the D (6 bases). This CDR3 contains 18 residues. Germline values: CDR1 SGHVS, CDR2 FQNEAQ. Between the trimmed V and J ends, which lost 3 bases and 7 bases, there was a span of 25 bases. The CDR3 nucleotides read TGTGCCAGCAGCTTCAAAGTAGGGACACCCGAGTCCCTTAACACCATATATTTT. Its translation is CASSFKVGTPESLNTIYF.

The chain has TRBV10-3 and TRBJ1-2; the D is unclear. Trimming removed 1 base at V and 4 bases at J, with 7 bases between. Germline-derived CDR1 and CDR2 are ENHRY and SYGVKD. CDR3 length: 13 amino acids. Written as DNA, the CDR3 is TGTGCCATCAGTGAGTTAGTTTCCTATGGCTACACCTTC. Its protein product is CAISELVSYGYTF.

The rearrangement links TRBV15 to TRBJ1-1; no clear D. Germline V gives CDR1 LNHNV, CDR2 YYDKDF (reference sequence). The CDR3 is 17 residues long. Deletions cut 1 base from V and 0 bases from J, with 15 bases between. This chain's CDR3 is CATSRVRSRGMNTEAFF. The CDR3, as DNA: TGTGCCACCAGCAGAGTCAGGAGTCGGGGTATGAACACTGAAGCTTTCTTT.

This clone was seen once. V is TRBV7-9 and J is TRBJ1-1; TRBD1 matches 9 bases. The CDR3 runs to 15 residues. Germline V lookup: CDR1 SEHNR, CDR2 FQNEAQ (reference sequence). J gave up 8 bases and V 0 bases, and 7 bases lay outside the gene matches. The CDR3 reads CASSLAGTGRPEAFF. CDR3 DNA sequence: TGTGCCAGCAGCTTAGCGGGGACAGGGCGTCCCGAAGCTTTCTTT.

The CDR3 is CASSSQGLARAGELFF. DNA for the CDR3: TGTGCCAGCAGTTCCCAAGGACTAGCGCGCGCCGGGGAGCTGTTTTTT. This chain uses TRBV6-5 with TRBJ2-2; 9 positions match TRBD2. Per germline, CDR1 MNHEY and CDR2 SVGAGI. This CDR3 spans 16 amino acids. After removal of 4 bases from V and 6 bases from J, the junction contained 9 bases not matched to a gene.

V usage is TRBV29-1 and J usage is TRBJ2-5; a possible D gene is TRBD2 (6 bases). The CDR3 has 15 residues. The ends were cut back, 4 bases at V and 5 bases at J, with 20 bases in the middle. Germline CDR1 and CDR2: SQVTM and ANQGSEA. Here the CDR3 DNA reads TGCAGCGTTGTCCCCGGCGGTGGAGGGGACGAGACCCAGTACTTC. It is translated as CSVVPGGGGDETQYF.

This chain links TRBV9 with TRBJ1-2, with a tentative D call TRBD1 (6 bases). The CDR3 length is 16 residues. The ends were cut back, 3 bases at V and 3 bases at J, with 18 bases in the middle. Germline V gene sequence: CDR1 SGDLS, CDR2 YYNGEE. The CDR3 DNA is TGTGCCAGCAGCGAGGCTCCGGTGGCAGGGGACTATGGCTACACCTTC. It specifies CASSEAPVAGDYGYTF.

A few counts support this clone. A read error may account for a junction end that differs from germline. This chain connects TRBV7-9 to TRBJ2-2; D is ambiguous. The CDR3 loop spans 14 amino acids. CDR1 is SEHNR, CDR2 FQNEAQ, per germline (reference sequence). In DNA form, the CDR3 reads TGTTCCAGCAGCTTATTATCTGCAGTCGGGGAGCTGTTTTTT. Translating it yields CSSSLLSAVGELFF.

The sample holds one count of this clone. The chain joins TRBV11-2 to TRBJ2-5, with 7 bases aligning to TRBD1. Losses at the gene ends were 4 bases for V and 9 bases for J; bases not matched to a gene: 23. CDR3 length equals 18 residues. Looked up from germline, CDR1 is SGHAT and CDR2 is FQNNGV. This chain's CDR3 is CASSSHRDSIRGREAQYF. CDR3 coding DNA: TGTGCCAGCAGCTCTCACCGGGACAGCATAAGGGGAAGAGAAGCCCAGTACTTC.

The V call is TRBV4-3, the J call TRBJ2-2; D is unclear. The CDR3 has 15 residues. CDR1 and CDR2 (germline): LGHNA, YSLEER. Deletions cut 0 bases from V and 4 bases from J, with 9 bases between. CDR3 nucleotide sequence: TGCGCCAGCAGCCAAGAGTACCACGGCACCGGGGAGCTGTTTTTT. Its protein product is CASSQEYHGTGELFF.

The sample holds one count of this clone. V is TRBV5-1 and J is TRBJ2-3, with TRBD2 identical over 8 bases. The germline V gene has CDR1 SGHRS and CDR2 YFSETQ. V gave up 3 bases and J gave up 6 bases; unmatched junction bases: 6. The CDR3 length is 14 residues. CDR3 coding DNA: TGCGCCAGCAGCTCGGGAGGGGCAGGGGATACGCAGTATTTT. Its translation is CASSSGGAGDTQYF.

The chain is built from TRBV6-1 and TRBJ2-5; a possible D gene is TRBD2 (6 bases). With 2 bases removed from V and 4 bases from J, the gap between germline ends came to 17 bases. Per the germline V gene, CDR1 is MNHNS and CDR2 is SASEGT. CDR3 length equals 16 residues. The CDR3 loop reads CASSELPGGLGETQYF. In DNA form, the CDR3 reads TGTGCCAGCAGTGAATTGCCAGGAGGGTTAGGAGAGACCCAGTACTTC.

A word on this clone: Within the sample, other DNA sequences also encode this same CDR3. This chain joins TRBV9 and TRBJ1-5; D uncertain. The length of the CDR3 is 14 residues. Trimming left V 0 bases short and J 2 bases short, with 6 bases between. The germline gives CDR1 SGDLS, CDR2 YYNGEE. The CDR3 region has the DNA TGTGCCAGCAGCGTAGCCGGGGGCAATCAGCCCCAGCATTTT. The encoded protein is CASSVAGGNQPQHF.

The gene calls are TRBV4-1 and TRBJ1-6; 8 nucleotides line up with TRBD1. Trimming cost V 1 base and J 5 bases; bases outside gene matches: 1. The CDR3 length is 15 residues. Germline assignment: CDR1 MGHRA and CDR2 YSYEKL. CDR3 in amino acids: CASSQGQGNNSPLHF. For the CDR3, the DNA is TGCGCCAGCAGCCAAGGACAGGGGAATAATTCACCCCTCCACTTT.

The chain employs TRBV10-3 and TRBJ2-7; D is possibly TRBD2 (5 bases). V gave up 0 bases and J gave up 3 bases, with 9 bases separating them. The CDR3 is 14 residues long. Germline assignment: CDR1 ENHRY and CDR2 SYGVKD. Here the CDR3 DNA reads TGTGCCATCAGTGAGTCGCGAGGGAACTACGAGCAGTACTTC. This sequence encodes CAISESRGNYEQYF.